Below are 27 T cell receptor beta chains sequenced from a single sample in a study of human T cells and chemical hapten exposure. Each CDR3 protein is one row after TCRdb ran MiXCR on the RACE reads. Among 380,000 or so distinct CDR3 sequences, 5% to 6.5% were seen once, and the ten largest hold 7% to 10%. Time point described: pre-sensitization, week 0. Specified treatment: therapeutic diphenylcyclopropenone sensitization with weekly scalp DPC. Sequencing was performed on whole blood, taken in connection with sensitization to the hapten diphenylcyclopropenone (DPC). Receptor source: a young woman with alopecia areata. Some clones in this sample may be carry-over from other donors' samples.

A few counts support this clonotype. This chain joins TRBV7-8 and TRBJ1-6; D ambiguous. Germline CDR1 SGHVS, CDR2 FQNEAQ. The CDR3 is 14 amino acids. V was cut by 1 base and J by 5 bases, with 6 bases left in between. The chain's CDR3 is CASSLDSHNSPLHF. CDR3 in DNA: TGTGCCAGCAGCTTAGACAGTCATAATTCACCCCTCCACTTT. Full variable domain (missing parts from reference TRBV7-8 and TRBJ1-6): GAGVSQSPRYKVAKRGQDVALRCDPISGHVSLFWYQQALGQGPEFLTYFQNEAQLDKSGLPSDRFFAERPEGSVSTLKIQRTQQEDSAVYLCASSLDSHNSPLHFGNGTRLTVT.

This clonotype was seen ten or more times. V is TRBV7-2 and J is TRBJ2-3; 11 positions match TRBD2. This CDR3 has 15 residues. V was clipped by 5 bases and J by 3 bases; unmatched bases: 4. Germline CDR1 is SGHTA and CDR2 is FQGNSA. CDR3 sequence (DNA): TGTGCCAGCAGCCGACTAGCGGGATTGACAGATACGCAGTATTTT. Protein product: CASSRLAGLTDTQYF.

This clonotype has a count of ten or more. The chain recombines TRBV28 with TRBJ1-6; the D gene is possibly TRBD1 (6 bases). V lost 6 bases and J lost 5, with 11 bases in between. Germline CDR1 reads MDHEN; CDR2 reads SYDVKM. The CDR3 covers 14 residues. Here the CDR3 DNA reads TGTGCCAGCAGACTGGACAGCAATAATTCACCCCTCCACTTT. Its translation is CASRLDSNNSPLHF. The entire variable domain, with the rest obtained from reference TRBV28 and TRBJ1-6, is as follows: DVKVTQSSRYLVKRTGEKVFLECVQDMDHENMFWYRQDPGLGLRLIYFSYDVKMKEKGDIPEGYSVSREKKERFSLILESASTNQTSMYLCASRLDSNNSPLHFGNGTRLTVT.

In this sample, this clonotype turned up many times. CDR3 bases: TGCGCCAGCAGCCTCTACTCAGCCCCGGGGGCTTGGGTGGATACGCAGTATTTT. Amino acid sequence: CASSLYSAPGAWVDTQYF. The V call is TRBV4-1, the J call TRBJ2-3; D possibly matches TRBD1 or TRBD2 (6 bases each). The CDR3 length is 18 residues. Looked up from germline, CDR1 is MGHRA and CDR2 is YSYEKL. The V and J ends lost 4 bases and 6 bases respectively, with 26 bases between them.

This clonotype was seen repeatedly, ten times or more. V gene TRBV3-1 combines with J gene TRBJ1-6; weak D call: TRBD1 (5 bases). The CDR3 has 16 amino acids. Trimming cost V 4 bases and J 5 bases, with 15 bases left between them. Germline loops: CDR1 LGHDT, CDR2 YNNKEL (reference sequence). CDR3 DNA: TGTGCCAGCAGCCCATTAGGGACGGGGGATAATTCACCCCTCCACTTT. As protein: CASSPLGTGDNSPLHF.

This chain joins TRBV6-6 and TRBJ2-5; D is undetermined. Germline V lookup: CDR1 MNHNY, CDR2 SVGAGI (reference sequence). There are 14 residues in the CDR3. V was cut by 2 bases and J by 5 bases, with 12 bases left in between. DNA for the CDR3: TGTGCCAGCAGTTACCTCCCCAGCTCCGAGACCCAGTACTTC. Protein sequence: CASSYLPSSETQYF.

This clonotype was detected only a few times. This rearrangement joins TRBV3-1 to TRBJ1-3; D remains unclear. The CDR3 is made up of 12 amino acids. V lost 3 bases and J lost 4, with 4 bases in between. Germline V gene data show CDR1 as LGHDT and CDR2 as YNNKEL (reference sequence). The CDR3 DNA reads TGTGCCAGCAGCCAGGCAGGAAACACCATATATTTT. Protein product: CASSQAGNTIYF.

CDR3 sequence: CASSAPGTSIHEQYF. The DNA for the CDR3 is TGTGCCAGCAGTGCTCCAGGGACTAGCATCCACGAGCAGTACTTC. The rearrangement uses TRBV6-5 and TRBJ2-7; 9 bases align to TRBD2. CDR1 is MNHEY and CDR2 is SVGAGI in the germline V gene. After removal of 5 bases from V and 5 bases from J, the junction contained 10 bases not matched to a gene. The CDR3 consists of 15 residues.

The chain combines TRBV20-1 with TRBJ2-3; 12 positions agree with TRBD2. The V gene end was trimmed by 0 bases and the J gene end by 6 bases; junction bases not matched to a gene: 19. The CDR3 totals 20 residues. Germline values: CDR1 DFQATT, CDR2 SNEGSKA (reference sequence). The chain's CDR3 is CSARDRRSGTSGGSPDTQYF. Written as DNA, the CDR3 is TGCAGTGCTAGAGACCGCCGGAGCGGCACTAGCGGGGGGTCCCCTGATACGCAGTATTTT.

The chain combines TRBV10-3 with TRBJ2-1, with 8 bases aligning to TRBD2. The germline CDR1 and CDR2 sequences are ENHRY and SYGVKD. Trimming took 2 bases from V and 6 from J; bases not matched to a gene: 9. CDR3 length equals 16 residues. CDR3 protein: CAISEPGLGGGNEQFF. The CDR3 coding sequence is TGTGCCATCAGTGAGCCGGGACTAGGCGGTGGCAATGAGCAGTTCTTC.

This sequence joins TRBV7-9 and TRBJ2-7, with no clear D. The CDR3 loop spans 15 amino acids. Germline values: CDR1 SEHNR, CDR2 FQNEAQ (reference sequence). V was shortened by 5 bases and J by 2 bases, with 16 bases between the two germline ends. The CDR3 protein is CASSLRPAGAYEQYF. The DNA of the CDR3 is TGTGCCAGCAGCCTTCGACCAGCCGGAGCCTACGAGCAGTACTTC.

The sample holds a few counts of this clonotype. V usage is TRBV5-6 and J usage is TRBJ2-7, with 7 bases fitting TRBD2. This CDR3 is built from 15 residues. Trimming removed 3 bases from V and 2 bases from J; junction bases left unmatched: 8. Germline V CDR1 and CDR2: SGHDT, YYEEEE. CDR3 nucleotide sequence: TGTGCCAGCAGCTCCCCGACTAGCTCGGCCTACGAGCAGTACTTC. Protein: CASSSPTSSAYEQYF.

In nucleotides, the CDR3 is TGTGCCAGCAGTCCCTGGAGGAAGGGCAATCAGCCCCAGCATTTT. Translated: CASSPWRKGNQPQHF. J is TRBJ1-5 and V is TRBV2; no reliable D call. The germline gives CDR1 SNHLY, CDR2 FYNNEI. Trimming shortened V by 5 bases and J by 2 bases, and 13 bases separated the two germline ends. CDR3 size: 15 residues.

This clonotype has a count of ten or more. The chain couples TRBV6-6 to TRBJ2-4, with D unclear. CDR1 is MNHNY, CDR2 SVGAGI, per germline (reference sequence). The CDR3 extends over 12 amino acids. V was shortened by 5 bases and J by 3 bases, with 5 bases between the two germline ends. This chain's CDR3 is CASSLDKNIQYF. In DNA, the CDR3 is TGTGCCAGCAGTCTCGACAAAAACATTCAGTACTTC.

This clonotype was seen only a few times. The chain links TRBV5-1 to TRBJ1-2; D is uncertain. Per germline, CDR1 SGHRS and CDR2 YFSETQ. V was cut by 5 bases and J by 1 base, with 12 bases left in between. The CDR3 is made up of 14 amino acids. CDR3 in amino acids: CASSLSLGNYGYTF. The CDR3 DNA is TGCGCCAGCAGTCTTTCCCTGGGTAACTATGGCTACACCTTC.

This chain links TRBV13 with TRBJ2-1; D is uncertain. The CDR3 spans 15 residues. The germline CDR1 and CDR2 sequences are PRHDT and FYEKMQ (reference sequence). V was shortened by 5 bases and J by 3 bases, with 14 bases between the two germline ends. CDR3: CASSRTQNVYNEQFF. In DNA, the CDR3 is TGTGCCAGCAGCCGCACCCAAAATGTCTACAATGAGCAGTTCTTC.

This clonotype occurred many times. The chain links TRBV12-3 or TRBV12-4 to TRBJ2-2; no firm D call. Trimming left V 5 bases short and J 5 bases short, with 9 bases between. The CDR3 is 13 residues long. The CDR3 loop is CASSPTRTGELFF. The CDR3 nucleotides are TGTGCCAGCAGTCCAACCCGGACCGGGGAGCTGTTTTTT.

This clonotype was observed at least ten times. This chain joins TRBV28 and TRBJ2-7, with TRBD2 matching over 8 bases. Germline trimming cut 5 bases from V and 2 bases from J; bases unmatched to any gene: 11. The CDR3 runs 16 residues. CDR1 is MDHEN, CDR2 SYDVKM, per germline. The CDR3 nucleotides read TGTGCCAGCAGTCGAAGCTCGGGGGGGCGCGCCTACGAGCAGTACTTC. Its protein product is CASSRSSGGRAYEQYF. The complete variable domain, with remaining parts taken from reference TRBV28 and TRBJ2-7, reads DVKVTQSSRYLVKRTGEKVFLECVQDMDHENMFWYRQDPGLGLRLIYFSYDVKMKEKGDIPEGYSVSREKKERFSLILESASTNQTSMYLCASSRSSGGRAYEQYFGPGTRLTVT.

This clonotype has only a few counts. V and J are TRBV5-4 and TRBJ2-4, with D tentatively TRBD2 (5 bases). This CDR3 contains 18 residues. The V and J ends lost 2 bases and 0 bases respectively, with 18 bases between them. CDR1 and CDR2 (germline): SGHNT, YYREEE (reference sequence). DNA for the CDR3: TGTGCCAGCAGCTTTGATTTGGGCGGGTATGGAGCCAAAAACATTCAGTACTTC. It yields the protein CASSFDLGGYGAKNIQYF.

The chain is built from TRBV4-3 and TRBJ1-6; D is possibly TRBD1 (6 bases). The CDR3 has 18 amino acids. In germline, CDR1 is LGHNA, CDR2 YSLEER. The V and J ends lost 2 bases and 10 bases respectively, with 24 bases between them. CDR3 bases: TGCGCCAGCAGCCAAACGCAACCAACAGGGCTAGTTGAGTCACCCCTCCACTTT. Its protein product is CASSQTQPTGLVESPLHF.

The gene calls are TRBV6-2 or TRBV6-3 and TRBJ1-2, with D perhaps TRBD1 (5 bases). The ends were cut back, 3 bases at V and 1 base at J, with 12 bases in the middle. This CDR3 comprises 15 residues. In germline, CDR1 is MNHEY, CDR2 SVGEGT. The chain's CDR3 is CASSYSRGFNYGYTF. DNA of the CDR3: TGTGCCAGCAGTTATTCGAGGGGATTTAACTATGGCTACACCTTC.

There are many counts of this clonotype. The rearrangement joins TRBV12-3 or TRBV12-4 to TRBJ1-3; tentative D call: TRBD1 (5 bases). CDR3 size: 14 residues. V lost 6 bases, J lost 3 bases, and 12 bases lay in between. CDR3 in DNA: TGTGCCAGCAGCCAAGGGGTATTTGGAAACACCATATATTTT. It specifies CASSQGVFGNTIYF.

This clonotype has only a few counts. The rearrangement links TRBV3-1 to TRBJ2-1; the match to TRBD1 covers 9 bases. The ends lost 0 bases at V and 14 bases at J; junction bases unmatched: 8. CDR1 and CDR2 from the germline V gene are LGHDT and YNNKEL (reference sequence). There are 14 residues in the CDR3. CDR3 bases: TGTGCCAGCAGCCAAGATGTATTCGGGACAGGGAAGTTCTTC. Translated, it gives CASSQDVFGTGKFF.

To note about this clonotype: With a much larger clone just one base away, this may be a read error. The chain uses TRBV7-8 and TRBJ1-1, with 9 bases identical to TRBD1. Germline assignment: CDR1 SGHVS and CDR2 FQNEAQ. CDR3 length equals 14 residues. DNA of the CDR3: TGTTCCAGCAGCCCCCGGGACAGGGTTACTGAAGCTTTCTTT. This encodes CSSSPRDRVTEAFF.

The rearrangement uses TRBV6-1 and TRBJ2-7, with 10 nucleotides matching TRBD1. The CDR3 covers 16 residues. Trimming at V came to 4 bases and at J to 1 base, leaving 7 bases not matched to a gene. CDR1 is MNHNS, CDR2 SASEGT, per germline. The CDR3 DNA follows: TGTGCCAGCAGTGGGCAAACGGGACAGGGGTCCTACGAGCAGTACTTC. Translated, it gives CASSGQTGQGSYEQYF.

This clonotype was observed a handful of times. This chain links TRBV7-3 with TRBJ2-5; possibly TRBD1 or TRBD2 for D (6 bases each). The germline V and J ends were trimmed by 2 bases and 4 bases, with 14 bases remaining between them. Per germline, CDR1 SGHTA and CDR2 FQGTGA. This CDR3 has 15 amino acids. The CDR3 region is CASSLGGQGGETQYF. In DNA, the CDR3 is TGTGCCAGCAGCTTAGGGGGGCAGGGCGGAGAGACCCAGTACTTC. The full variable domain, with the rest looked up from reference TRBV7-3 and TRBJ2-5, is GAGVSQTPSNKVTEKGKYVELRCDPISGHTALYWYRQSLGQGPEFLIYFQGTGAADDSGLPNDRFFAVRPEGSVSTLKIQRTERGDSAVYLCASSLGGQGGETQYFGPGTRLLVL.

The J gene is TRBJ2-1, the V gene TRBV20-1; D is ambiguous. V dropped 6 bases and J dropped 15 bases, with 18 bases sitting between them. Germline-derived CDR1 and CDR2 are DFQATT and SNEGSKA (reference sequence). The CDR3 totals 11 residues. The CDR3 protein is CSAQPWTSLFF. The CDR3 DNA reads TGCAGTGCCCAACCTTGGACCTCGCTGTTCTTC.